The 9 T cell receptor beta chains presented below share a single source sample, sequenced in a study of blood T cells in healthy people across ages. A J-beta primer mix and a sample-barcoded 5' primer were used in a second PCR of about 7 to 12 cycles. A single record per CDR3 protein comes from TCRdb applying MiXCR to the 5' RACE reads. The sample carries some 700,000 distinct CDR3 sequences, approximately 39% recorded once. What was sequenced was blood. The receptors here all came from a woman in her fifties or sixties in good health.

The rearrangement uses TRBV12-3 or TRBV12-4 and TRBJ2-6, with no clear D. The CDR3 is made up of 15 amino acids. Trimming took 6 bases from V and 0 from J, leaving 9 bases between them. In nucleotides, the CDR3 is TGTGCCAGCAGGCACCCGTTCTCTGGGGCCAACGTCCTGACTTTC. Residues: CASRHPFSGANVLTF.

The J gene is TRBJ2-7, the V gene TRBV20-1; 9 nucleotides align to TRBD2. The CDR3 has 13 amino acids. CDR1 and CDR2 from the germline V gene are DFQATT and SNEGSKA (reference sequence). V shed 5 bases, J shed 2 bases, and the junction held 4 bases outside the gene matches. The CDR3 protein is CSAGAGGTYEQYF. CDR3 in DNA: TGCAGTGCTGGAGCGGGGGGAACCTACGAGCAGTACTTC.

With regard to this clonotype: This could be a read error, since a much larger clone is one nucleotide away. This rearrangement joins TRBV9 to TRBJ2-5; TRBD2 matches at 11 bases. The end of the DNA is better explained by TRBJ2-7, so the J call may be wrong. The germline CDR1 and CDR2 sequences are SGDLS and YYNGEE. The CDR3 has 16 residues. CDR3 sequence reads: CASSVLAGGASHEQYF. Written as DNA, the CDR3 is TGTGCCAGCAGCGTCCTAGCGGGGGGCGCCTCCCACGAGCAGTACTTC.

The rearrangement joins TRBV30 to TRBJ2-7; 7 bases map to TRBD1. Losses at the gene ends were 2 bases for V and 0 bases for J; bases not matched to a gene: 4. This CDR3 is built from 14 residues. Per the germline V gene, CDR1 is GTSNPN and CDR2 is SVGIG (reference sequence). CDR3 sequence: CAWSTTGISYEQYF. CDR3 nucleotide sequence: TGTGCCTGGAGTACGACAGGGATCTCCTACGAGCAGTACTTC.

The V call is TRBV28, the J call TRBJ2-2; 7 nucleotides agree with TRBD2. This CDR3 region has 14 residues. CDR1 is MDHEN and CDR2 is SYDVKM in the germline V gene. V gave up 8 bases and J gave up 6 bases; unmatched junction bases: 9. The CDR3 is CASRYSGTAGELFF. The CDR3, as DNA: TGTGCCAGCCGTTACAGCGGGACGGCCGGGGAGCTGTTTTTT.

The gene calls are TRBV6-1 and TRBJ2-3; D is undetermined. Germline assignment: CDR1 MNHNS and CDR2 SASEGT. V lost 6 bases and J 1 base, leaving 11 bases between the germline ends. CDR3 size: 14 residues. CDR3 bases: TGTGCCAGCAGAGACACCACTGGCACAGATACGCAGTATTTT. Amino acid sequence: CASRDTTGTDTQYF.

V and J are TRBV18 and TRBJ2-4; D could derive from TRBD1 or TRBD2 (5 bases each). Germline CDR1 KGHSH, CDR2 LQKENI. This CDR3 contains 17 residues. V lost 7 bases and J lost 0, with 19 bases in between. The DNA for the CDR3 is TGTGCCAGCTTGGGGGAAGGGGCCCCAGGAGCCAAAAACATTCAGTACTTC. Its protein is CASLGEGAPGAKNIQYF.

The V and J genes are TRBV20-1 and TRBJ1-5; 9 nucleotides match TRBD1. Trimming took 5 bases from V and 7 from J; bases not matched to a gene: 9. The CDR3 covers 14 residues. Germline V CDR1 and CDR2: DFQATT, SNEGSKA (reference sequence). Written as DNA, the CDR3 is TGCAGTGCTCACCCCGGACAGGGGTACCAGCCCCAGCATTTT. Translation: CSAHPGQGYQPQHF.

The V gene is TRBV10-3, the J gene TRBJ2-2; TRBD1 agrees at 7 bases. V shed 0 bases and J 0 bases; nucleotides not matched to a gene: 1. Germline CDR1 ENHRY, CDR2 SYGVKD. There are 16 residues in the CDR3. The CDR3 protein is CAISESGTANTGELFF. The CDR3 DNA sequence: TGTGCCATCAGTGAGTCGGGGACAGCGAACACCGGGGAGCTGTTTTTT.